This is a list of T cell receptor beta chains from one sample in a study of T cells after yellow fever vaccination. TCRdb reprocessed the 5' RACE reads via MiXCR and lists one record per CDR3 protein. Altogether about 340,000 distinct CDR3 sequences are present, almost 4% being singletons, with the ten largest covering 20% to 30%. The specimen comprised PBMCs, sampled 5 days after the yellow fever booster vaccination. The receptors shown here come from a man aged 18-30 years who received the YFV17D yellow fever vaccine. The CDR3 runs from the conserved cysteine through the conserved F or W. Fields, in order: clone size, V gene, D gene, J gene, CDR3 DNA, CDR3 protein. The D gene is left open where the match is weak. The size of a clone is reported for some rows only, either as once, few or many, or as a class for expanded clones.

size: -; V: TRBV9; D: -; J: TRBJ2-2; DNA: TGTGCCAGCAGCACCACTTTCGGGGGCGGCTCGGACACCGGGGAGCTGTTTTTT; CDR3: CASSTTFGGGSDTGELFF
size: few; V: TRBV29-1; D: -; J: TRBJ1-2; DNA: TGCAGCGTCAGGGTACCCCGCGACTATGGCTACACCTTC; CDR3: CSVRVPRDYGYTF
size: few; V: TRBV6-5; D: TRBD1; J: TRBJ1-5; DNA: TGTGCCAGCAGTTACCGCGGGACAGCCTATAGCAATCAGCCCCAGCATTTT; CDR3: CASSYRGTAYSNQPQHF
size: many; V: TRBV10-3; D: -; J: TRBJ2-7; DNA: TGTGCCATCAGTGGTAAGGTGCTTTACGAGCAGTACTTC; CDR3: CAISGKVLYEQYF
size: many; V: TRBV6-5; D: TRBD2; J: TRBJ2-1; DNA: TGTGCCAGCAGTTACTCGGTTCCTAGCGGGGGGGGAGGTGAGCAGTTCTTC; CDR3: CASSYSVPSGGGGEQFF
size: few; V: TRBV2; D: -; J: TRBJ2-5; DNA: TGTGCCAGCAGTGTAAACCTGTTGGAGACCCAGTACTTC; CDR3: CASSVNLLETQYF
size: -; V: TRBV6-5; D: -; J: TRBJ1-2; DNA: TGTGCCAGCAGCCCCGGGGGAGAGGGGAGCTATCGCTACACCTTC; CDR3: CASSPGGEGSYRYTF
size: many; V: TRBV11-2; D: TRBD1; J: TRBJ2-5; DNA: TGTGCCAGCAGGAGACAGGGGGCAGGAGAGACCCAGTACTTC; CDR3: CASRRQGAGETQYF
size: few; V: TRBV6-6; D: -; J: TRBJ2-1; DNA: TGTGCCAGCAGTTCCCGGGACGGGGAGTTCTTC; CDR3: CASSSRDGEFF
size: few; V: TRBV6-6; D: -; J: TRBJ2-1; DNA: TGTGCCAGCAATGGGAATGAGCAGTTCTTC; CDR3: CASNGNEQFF
size: -; V: TRBV20-1; D: -; J: TRBJ1-2; DNA: TGCAGTGCTAGAGATGAGACGAGCTATGGCTACACCTTC; CDR3: CSARDETSYGYTF
size: many; V: TRBV7-8; D: -; J: TRBJ1-1; DNA: TGTGCCAGCCAGGGGCTGACTGAAGCTTTCTTT; CDR3: CASQGLTEAFF
size: few; V: TRBV24-1; D: -; J: TRBJ1-5; DNA: TGTGCCCCACAGGAGACAAACAATAGCAATCAGCCCCAGCATTTT; CDR3: CAPQETNNSNQPQHF
size: few; V: TRBV7-3; D: TRBD1; J: TRBJ1-1; DNA: TGTGCCAGCAGCCCGACAGGGGCGGACACTGAAGCTTTCTTT; CDR3: CASSPTGADTEAFF
size: -; V: TRBV5-6; D: TRBD2; J: TRBJ2-4; DNA: TGTGCCAGCATCTACTCAGCGGGGGCGGGGAACATTCAGTACTTC; CDR3: CASIYSAGAGNIQYF
size: many; V: TRBV4-2; D: TRBD2; J: TRBJ2-7; DNA: TGTGCCAGCAGCCTAAGCGGGGACTACGAGCAGTACTTC; CDR3: CASSLSGDYEQYF
size: few; V: TRBV6-5; D: TRBD1; J: TRBJ1-1; DNA: TGTGCCAGCAACCCGGGGACAGGAGGCACTGAAGCTTTCTTT; CDR3: CASNPGTGGTEAFF
size: many; V: TRBV7-2; D: -; J: TRBJ2-4; DNA: TGTGCAAGTGGAGGAGGCGCCGGGGCCAAAAACATTCAGTACTTC; CDR3: CASGGGAGAKNIQYF
size: many; V: TRBV12-3/TRBV12-4; D: -; J: TRBJ1-2; DNA: TGTGCCAGCAGTTTACAGCTTCAGGGCTATGGCTACACCTTC; CDR3: CASSLQLQGYGYTF
size: -; V: TRBV11-2; D: TRBD1; J: TRBJ2-1; DNA: TGTGCCAGCAGCTTAACGAGCAGGACAGGCTCCTACAATGAGCAGTTCTTC; CDR3: CASSLTSRTGSYNEQFF
size: many; V: TRBV6-2/TRBV6-3; D: -; J: TRBJ2-1; DNA: TGTGCCAGCAGTTGGGGAGTTTACAATGAGCAGTTCTTC; CDR3: CASSWGVYNEQFF
size: many; V: TRBV7-2; D: -; J: TRBJ1-2; DNA: TGTGCCAGCAGCTTACAGGCCACGACGAACTATGGCTACACCTTC; CDR3: CASSLQATTNYGYTF
size: few; V: TRBV20-1; D: -; J: TRBJ2-1; DNA: TGCAGTGCTAGAGATCCGGGGGGCGTCAATGAGCAGTTCTTC; CDR3: CSARDPGGVNEQFF
size: -; V: TRBV5-1; D: -; J: TRBJ1-5; DNA: TGCGCCAGCAGTTCCGACGGAAGGAATCAGCCCCAGCATTTT; CDR3: CASSSDGRNQPQHF
size: few; V: TRBV7-2; D: -; J: TRBJ1-1; DNA: TGTGCCAGCAGCTTAACGGGGGGCTTCAACACTGAAGCTTTCTTT; CDR3: CASSLTGGFNTEAFF
size: many; V: TRBV6-6; D: -; J: TRBJ1-1; DNA: TGTGCCAGCACCCATGGTCCCAGAAATACTGAAGCTTTCTTT; CDR3: CASTHGPRNTEAFF
size: -; V: TRBV7-2; D: -; J: TRBJ2-3; DNA: TGTGCCAGCAGCACCCGACCGGGCACAGATACGCAGTATTTT; CDR3: CASSTRPGTDTQYF
size: -; V: TRBV4-3; D: -; J: TRBJ2-2; DNA: TGCGCCAGCAGCCAAGTAAGGGGCACCGGGGAGCTGTTTTTT; CDR3: CASSQVRGTGELFF
size: once; V: TRBV5-4; D: -; J: TRBJ1-1; DNA: TGTGCCAGCAGCTCGCCGGATTCTGCCCACACTGAAGCTTTCTTT; CDR3: CASSSPDSAHTEAFF
size: few; V: TRBV29-1; D: -; J: TRBJ1-2; DNA: TGCAGCGTTGATGGGGATTATGGCTACACCTTC; CDR3: CSVDGDYGYTF
size: few; V: TRBV7-9; D: TRBD1; J: TRBJ2-3; DNA: TGTGCCACGTCCGACAGGGGGGCCACAGATACGCAGTATTTT; CDR3: CATSDRGATDTQYF
size: -; V: TRBV19; D: -; J: TRBJ1-3; DNA: TGTGCCAGTAGTAGTGTCTCGGGGAGCTCTGGAAACACCATATATTTT; CDR3: CASSSVSGSSGNTIYF
size: many; V: TRBV4-2; D: TRBD2; J: TRBJ2-4; DNA: TGTGCCAGCAGCCCGGGGACTAGTGGAATAATATACTTC; CDR3: CASSPGTSGIIYF
size: few; V: TRBV20-1; D: -; J: TRBJ1-1; DNA: TGCAGTGCCAGACAGTCCACTGAAGCTTTCTTT; CDR3: CSARQSTEAFF
size: -; V: TRBV2; D: TRBD1; J: TRBJ2-5; DNA: TGTGCCAGCAGCCTTTTGACAGGGTCAGAGACCCAGTACTTC; CDR3: CASSLLTGSETQYF
size: few; V: TRBV5-1; D: -; J: TRBJ1-4; DNA: TGCGCCAGCAGCGCAGGGACGCTTAATGAAAAACTGTTTTTT; CDR3: CASSAGTLNEKLFF
size: few; V: TRBV20-1; D: -; J: TRBJ2-3; DNA: TGCAGTGCTAGTATCCCCGGGCGGAGCACAGATACGCAGTATTTT; CDR3: CSASIPGRSTDTQYF
size: -; V: TRBV3-1; D: -; J: TRBJ1-3; DNA: TGTGCCAGCAGCCACGCCCCGGGACCTTCCTCTGGAAACACCATATATTTT; CDR3: CASSHAPGPSSGNTIYF
size: -; V: TRBV18; D: TRBD1; J: TRBJ1-2; DNA: TGTGCCAGCTCACCACGCCAGGGGGAATATGGCTACACCTTC; CDR3: CASSPRQGEYGYTF
size: many; V: TRBV4-3; D: -; J: TRBJ1-1; DNA: TGCGCCAGCAGAGGTCAGGGGAACACTGAAGCTTTCTTT; CDR3: CASRGQGNTEAFF
size: many; V: TRBV2; D: -; J: TRBJ1-2; DNA: TGTGCCAGCAGTGCTCTCGACAGAGACTACTATGGCTACACCTTC; CDR3: CASSALDRDYYGYTF
size: many; V: TRBV6-5; D: -; J: TRBJ1-2; DNA: TGTGCCAGCAGCGTCTCAGGGAACTATGGCTACACCTTC; CDR3: CASSVSGNYGYTF
size: many; V: TRBV5-6; D: TRBD1; J: TRBJ1-6; DNA: TGTGCCAGCAGCCCGGGACAGGATAATTCACCCCTCCACTTT; CDR3: CASSPGQDNSPLHF
size: many; V: TRBV4-1; D: TRBD2; J: TRBJ2-5; DNA: TGCGCCAGCAGCCTTAGCGGGGAAGAGACCCAGTACTTC; CDR3: CASSLSGEETQYF
size: many; V: TRBV7-3; D: TRBD2; J: TRBJ2-3; DNA: TGTGCCAGCAGCACTGGACTAGCTGAAGATACGCAGTATTTT; CDR3: CASSTGLAEDTQYF
size: few; V: TRBV13; D: -; J: TRBJ2-4; DNA: TGTGCCAGCACCTTCTGGGTAGCCAAAAACATTCAGTACTTC; CDR3: CASTFWVAKNIQYF
size: -; V: TRBV5-1; D: TRBD1; J: TRBJ2-3; DNA: TGCGCCAGCAGCTTTACGGAACAGGGGGCCGGAGATACGCAGTATTTT; CDR3: CASSFTEQGAGDTQYF
size: few; V: TRBV5-5; D: -; J: TRBJ2-5; DNA: TGTGCCAGCAGCTTCCGCCGGGCTCCTAGGGAAGAGACCCAGTACTTC; CDR3: CASSFRRAPREETQYF
size: many; V: TRBV20-1; D: -; J: TRBJ1-1; DNA: TGCAGTGCTAGAGTCGGACGGTTCACTGAAGCTTTCTTT; CDR3: CSARVGRFTEAFF
size: -; V: TRBV5-6; D: -; J: TRBJ2-3; DNA: TGTGCCAGCAGCTTGATGGGGGGGCCGGGCACAGATACGCAGTATTTT; CDR3: CASSLMGGPGTDTQYF
size: many; V: TRBV28; D: -; J: TRBJ2-1; DNA: TGTGCCAGCAGAACCCGGGGCTACAATGAGCAGTTCTTC; CDR3: CASRTRGYNEQFF
size: few; V: TRBV4-1; D: TRBD2; J: TRBJ2-2; DNA: TGCGCCAGCAGCCAAGTTCTCCTAGCGGGTTCGAACACCGGGGAGCTGTTTTTT; CDR3: CASSQVLLAGSNTGELFF
size: many; V: TRBV7-2; D: -; J: TRBJ2-7; DNA: TGTGCCAGCAGCTCCGGACGAGGGATGGCCTACGAGCAGTACTTC; CDR3: CASSSGRGMAYEQYF
size: many; V: TRBV12-3/TRBV12-4; D: -; J: TRBJ2-3; DNA: TGTGCCAGCAGGCTAGCGTCTGATACGCAGTATTTT; CDR3: CASRLASDTQYF
size: -; V: TRBV18; D: -; J: TRBJ1-6; DNA: TGTGCCAGCTCAGTTTCCAGGGAATGGTATTCACCCCTCCACTTT; CDR3: CASSVSREWYSPLHF
size: many; V: TRBV7-2; D: -; J: TRBJ1-6; DNA: TGTGCCAGCAGCCAGGACTACTCACCCCTCCACTTT; CDR3: CASSQDYSPLHF
size: few; V: TRBV12-3/TRBV12-4; D: -; J: TRBJ2-2; DNA: TGTGCCAGCATCCCCGGGGGGAACACCGGGGAGCTGTTTTTT; CDR3: CASIPGGNTGELFF